A single sample is the source of the 18 T cell receptor beta chains below, sequenced in a study of cytomegalovirus exposure and HLA in healthy donors. 13 Jbeta primers and 60 Vbeta primers were used for the PCR. Only in-frame clones appear in the TCRdb table, and some are missing; sequencing was by immunoSEQ multiplex PCR. The sample comprises around 100,000 clones, about 79% of which are singletons, and roughly 2.6% rests with the top ten. The sequencing input was PBMCs. Every receptor here comes from a woman aged 18 to 35 in good health and CMV-seronegative.

The rearrangement joins TRBV7-8 to TRBJ1-1; TRBD1 is a possible D gene (5 bases). Trimming cost V 5 bases and J 3 bases, with 22 bases left between them. The germline gives CDR1 SGHVS, CDR2 FQNEAQ. CDR3 size: 17 residues. The CDR3 DNA follows: TGTGCCAGCAGCCCCCTTGGGCAGGGAAGTCGGGACACTGAAGCTTTCTTT. Amino acids: CASSPLGQGSRDTEAFF.

The rearrangement uses TRBV5-1 and TRBJ2-3; TRBD1 is a possible D gene (6 bases). Germline V gene sequence: CDR1 SGHRS, CDR2 YFSETQ. The CDR3 length is 15 residues. The ends were cut back, 4 bases at V and 2 bases at J, with 14 bases in the middle. CDR3: CASSPSSGDTDTQYF. The CDR3 DNA reads TGCGCCAGCAGCCCCTCTTCAGGGGACACAGATACGCAGTATTTT.

This chain joins TRBV7-2 and TRBJ2-5; D is unclear. Trimming removed 5 bases at V and 3 bases at J, with 10 bases between. CDR3 length: 13 residues. The germline CDR1 and CDR2 sequences are SGHTA and FQGNSA. The CDR3 here is CASSTTNEETQYF. CDR3 nucleotides: TGTGCCAGCAGCACCACAAACGAAGAGACCCAGTACTTC.

In this sample, this clone turned up once. Other DNA sequences in this sample translate to the same CDR3. This sequence joins TRBV19 and TRBJ1-1; 9 bases line up with TRBD1. The ends lost 6 bases at V and 2 bases at J; junction bases unmatched: 1. The CDR3 has 13 residues. The germline V gene encodes CDR1 LNHDA and CDR2 SQIVND (reference sequence). The CDR3 sequence: CASRDRGNTEAFF. The CDR3 DNA follows: TGTGCCAGTAGGGACAGGGGAAACACTGAAGCTTTCTTT.

The V and J genes are TRBV7-9 and TRBJ1-1; possibly TRBD1 for D (5 bases). Trimming took off 5 bases at V and 4 bases at J, with 17 bases between the two ends. Looked up from germline, CDR1 is SEHNR and CDR2 is FQNEAQ (reference sequence). The CDR3 has 15 residues. The CDR3 DNA is TGTGCCAGCAGCCCCCGGTTGACAGTCCCCACTGAAGCTTTCTTT. It specifies CASSPRLTVPTEAFF.

In its sample, this clone was seen once. The rearrangement joins TRBV28 to TRBJ2-1; TRBD1 matches 9 bases. V lost 6 bases, J lost 6 bases, and 6 bases stayed unmatched. CDR1 is MDHEN and CDR2 is SYDVKM in the germline V gene. The CDR3 runs 14 residues. CDR3 bases: TGTGCCAGCAGGCGGATGACAGGGGGCAATGAGCAGTTCTTC. Residues: CASRRMTGGNEQFF. Full variable domain (rest looked up from reference TRBV28 and TRBJ2-1): DVKVTQSSRYLVKRTGEKVFLECVQDMDHENMFWYRQDPGLGLRLIYFSYDVKMKEKGDIPEGYSVSREKKERFSLILESASTNQTSMYLCASRRMTGGNEQFFGPGTRLTVL.

V gene TRBV4-2 combines with J gene TRBJ2-1, with 10 bases fitting TRBD2. The CDR3 sequence is 16 residues long. Germline V gene sequence: CDR1 LGHNA, CDR2 YNFKEQ. With 4 bases clipped from V and 9 bases from J, the junction kept 12 bases outside the gene matches. The CDR3 region is CASSLPLAGGTCEQFF. CDR3 nucleotides: TGTGCCAGCAGCCTCCCCTTAGCGGGGGGTACCTGTGAGCAGTTCTTC.

The V call is TRBV14, the J call TRBJ2-3, with 8 bases that match TRBD2. V lost 4 bases and J lost 2; bases outside the gene matches: 8. The germline V gene has CDR1 SGHDN and CDR2 FVKESK. The CDR3 is 16 amino acids. The CDR3 DNA reads as TGTGCCAGCAGCCTTACAAGCGGGGGCCCCACAGATACGCAGTATTTT. It translates to CASSLTSGGPTDTQYF.

The chain has TRBV28 and TRBJ2-7; 7 bases fit TRBD2. Germline loops: CDR1 MDHEN, CDR2 SYDVKM. Germline trimming cut 5 bases from V and 0 bases from J; bases unmatched to any gene: 10. CDR3 length: 16 residues. The CDR3 coding sequence is TGTGCCAGCAGTCTTCCGGCGGCTAGCGGCTCCTACGAGCAGTACTTC. As protein: CASSLPAASGSYEQYF. The variable domain in full, completed from reference TRBV28 and TRBJ2-7, reads DVKVTQSSRYLVKRTGEKVFLECVQDMDHENMFWYRQDPGLGLRLIYFSYDVKMKEKGDIPEGYSVSREKKERFSLILESASTNQTSMYLCASSLPAASGSYEQYFGPGTRLTVT.

This clone was observed a single time. The genes are TRBV10-3 and TRBJ1-3, with D possibly TRBD1 on 6 matching bases. CDR1 and CDR2 (germline): ENHRY, SYGVKD. Trimming took 5 bases from V and 0 from J, leaving 14 bases between them. This CDR3 spans 16 amino acids. DNA for the CDR3: TGTGCCATCAGTCAGCCGGGGGGCCCCTCTGGAAACACCATATATTTT. Translating gives CAISQPGGPSGNTIYF.

The rearrangement joins TRBV27 to TRBJ2-3, with 7 bases fitting TRBD1. The CDR3 is 16 amino acids. The germline CDR1 and CDR2 sequences are MNHEY and SMNVEV (reference sequence). V was clipped by 6 bases and J by 2 bases; unmatched bases: 11. In DNA, the CDR3 is TGTGCCAGCAGGACCTACCGCAGGGGGTTCACAGATACGCAGTATTTT. Protein: CASRTYRRGFTDTQYF.

The chain couples TRBV7-9 to TRBJ1-1; tentative D call: TRBD1 (5 bases). This CDR3 is 11 amino acids long. Germline V gives CDR1 SEHNR, CDR2 FQNEAQ (reference sequence). Trimming removed 5 bases from V and 14 bases from J, with 15 bases in between. The CDR3 DNA reads TGTGCCAGCAGCCTTTTGGGGGAGGGCTTCTTT. Translation: CASSLLGEGFF. The variable domain in full, with the rest retrieved from reference TRBV7-9 and TRBJ1-1, is DTGVSQNPRHKITKRGQNVTFRCDPISEHNRLYWYRQTLGQGPEFLTYFQNEAQLEKSRLLSDRFSAERPKGSFSTLEIQRTEQGDSAMYLCASSLLGEGFFGQGTRLTVV.

This clone was seen a few times. The V and J genes are TRBV7-2 and TRBJ2-3; D ambiguous. Germline CDR1 is SGHTA and CDR2 is FQGNSA. V lost 2 bases and J lost 0, with 6 bases in between. This CDR3 spans 14 amino acids. The CDR3 region is CASSLKASTDTQYF. The CDR3 coding sequence is TGTGCCAGCAGCTTAAAAGCGAGCACAGATACGCAGTATTTT.

V is TRBV7-9 and J is TRBJ2-5; D may be TRBD1 (6 bases). CDR1 is SEHNR, CDR2 FQNEAQ, per germline (reference sequence). V dropped 2 bases and J dropped 6 bases, with 13 bases sitting between them. This CDR3 contains 14 residues. The CDR3 region has the DNA TGTGCCAGCAGCTTATCAGGGGCGGTCCAGACCCAGTACTTC. Its translation: CASSLSGAVQTQYF.

This clone appeared a few times. The genes are TRBV6-1 and TRBJ1-1; maybe TRBD1 (6 bases). Germline CDR1 MNHNS, CDR2 SASEGT. The V and J ends lost 6 bases and 8 bases respectively, with 16 bases between them. The CDR3 covers 13 residues. The CDR3 DNA is TGTGCCAGCAGGCCGGACAGAGATTTAGAAGCTTTCTTT. Protein product: CASRPDRDLEAFF.

V is TRBV9 and J is TRBJ2-3; TRBD1 matches at 8 bases. This CDR3 contains 18 residues. Losses at the gene ends were 3 bases for V and 6 bases for J; bases not matched to a gene: 18. Germline CDR1 reads SGDLS; CDR2 reads YYNGEE. DNA of the CDR3: TGTGCCAGCAGCGAGGAGGGGACAGGTCGCCCGAGGTGGGATACGCAGTATTTT. Protein: CASSEEGTGRPRWDTQYF.

V usage is TRBV18 and J usage is TRBJ2-5; the D gene is possibly TRBD2 (5 bases). Trimming stripped 3 bases from V and 2 bases from J, with 7 bases between. The CDR3 length is 13 residues. CDR1 and CDR2 from the germline V gene are KGHSH and LQKENI. CDR3 DNA: TGTGCCAGCTCACCCGGGGTACAAGAGACCCAGTACTTC. This gives the protein CASSPGVQETQYF.

The V gene is TRBV2, the J gene TRBJ2-5; possible D gene TRBD2, 7 bases. This CDR3 region has 15 residues. V was clipped by 11 bases and J by 2 bases, with 21 bases between them. Germline CDR1 reads SNHLY; CDR2 reads FYNNEI. The DNA of the CDR3 is TGTGCCGGATCGGACAGTCGGGGGGTACAAGAGACCCAGTACTTC. It specifies CAGSDSRGVQETQYF.